The 8 T cell receptor beta chains in this list originate from one sample, sequenced in a study of blood T cell repertoires in COVID-19. Here immunoSEQ multiplex PCR was the method, and the copy in TCRdb shows in-frame clones only, minus some. Here the sample spans fewer than 400,000 clones, 80% to 90% being singletons. The sequencing sample was made of PBMCs or T cells enriched from blood (not recorded which). These receptors were obtained from a man younger than 40 who had recovered from COVID-19.

There are a few counts of this clone. The chain joins TRBV28 to TRBJ2-7, with D possibly being TRBD1 (6 bases). Germline CDR1 MDHEN, CDR2 SYDVKM. The CDR3 sequence is 13 residues long. V was shortened by 7 bases and J by 2 bases, with 12 bases between the two germline ends. The CDR3 DNA is TGTGCCAGCAATACAGGGTCCACCTACGAGCAGTACTTC. Translation gives CASNTGSTYEQYF.

This clone has just one count. The V gene is TRBV13, the J gene TRBJ1-1; 9 positions match TRBD1. This CDR3 has 15 amino acids. Per germline, CDR1 PRHDT and CDR2 FYEKMQ (reference sequence). J lost 10 bases, V lost 0 bases, and 9 bases had no gene match. The CDR3 reads CASSLGLTGGAGAFF. As DNA, the CDR3 is TGTGCCAGCAGCTTAGGCCTGACAGGGGGAGCAGGAGCTTTCTTT. Looking up the rest from reference TRBV13 and TRBJ1-1 gives the full variable domain: AAGVIQSPRHLIKEKRETATLKCYPIPRHDTVYWYQQGPGQDPQFLISFYEKMQSDKGSIPDRFSAQQFSDYHSELNMSSLELGDSALYFCASSLGLTGGAGAFFGQGTRLTVV.

This chain connects TRBV28 to TRBJ2-7; the D gene is possibly TRBD2 (6 bases). Deletions cut 6 bases from V and 4 bases from J, with 16 bases between. The germline gives CDR1 MDHEN, CDR2 SYDVKM. The CDR3 length is 14 residues. CDR3 DNA: TGTGCCAGCAGGGCCGGGACTTCCAATTACGAGCAGTACTTC. This translates into CASRAGTSNYEQYF.

This chain connects TRBV24-1 to TRBJ1-5; no definite D call. V gave up 6 bases and J gave up 2 bases, with 13 bases separating them. In germline, CDR1 is KGHDR, CDR2 SFDVKD. The CDR3 contains 15 residues. The CDR3 coding sequence is TGTGCCACCAGTTTCGGGTTTATCGGCAATCAGCCCCAGCATTTT. It yields the protein CATSFGFIGNQPQHF.

The CDR3 region is CASSIDRGPNTEAFF. The DNA for the CDR3 is TGTGCCAGCAGTATCGACAGGGGGCCAAACACTGAAGCTTTCTTT. The chain combines TRBV27 with TRBJ1-1; 10 bases line up with TRBD1. The CDR3 has 15 residues. Trimming cost V 5 bases and J 2 bases; bases outside gene matches: 5. Germline V gene data show CDR1 as MNHEY and CDR2 as SMNVEV (reference sequence).

The rearrangement joins TRBV6-4 to TRBJ2-3; TRBD2 might be the D (6 bases). Germline V lookup: CDR1 MRHNA, CDR2 SNTAGT. Deletions cut 4 bases from V and 4 bases from J, with 9 bases between. There are 13 residues in the CDR3. The CDR3 reads CASSAGGSDTQYF. In DNA form, the CDR3 reads TGTGCCAGCAGTGCCGGGGGTTCAGATACGCAGTATTTT.

This chain connects TRBV11-2 to TRBJ2-1; TRBD2 might be the D (6 bases). V was shortened by 5 bases and J by 3 bases, with 11 bases between the two germline ends. The CDR3 is 14 amino acids. The V gene's germline CDR1 is SGHAT and CDR2 FQNNGV. CDR3 loop: CASSLGGVYNEQFF. The CDR3 region has the DNA TGTGCCAGCAGCCTCGGGGGAGTCTACAATGAGCAGTTCTTC. The full variable domain, completed using reference TRBV11-2 and TRBJ2-1, is EAGVAQSPRYKIIEKRQSVAFWCNPISGHATLYWYQQILGQGPKLLIQFQNNGVVDDSQLPKDRFSAERLKGVDSTLKIQPAKLEDSAVYLCASSLGGVYNEQFFGPGTRLTVL.

V is TRBV2 and J is TRBJ1-6; D perhaps matches TRBD1 (5 bases). Germline CDR1 and CDR2: SNHLY and FYNNEI. The CDR3 runs to 13 residues. The V gene lost 6 bases and the J gene lost 7 bases, with 10 bases spanning the gap. The CDR3 here is CASSGQPNSPLHF. CDR3 DNA sequence: TGTGCCAGCAGCGGACAACCCAATTCACCCCTCCACTTT. Looking up the rest from reference TRBV2 and TRBJ1-6 gives the full variable domain: EPEVTQTPSHQVTQMGQEVILRCVPISNHLYFYWYRQILGQKVEFLVSFYNNEISEKSEIFDDQFSVERPDGSNFTLKIRSTKLEDSAMYFCASSGQPNSPLHFGNGTRLTVT.